This T cell receptor beta chain was sequenced during a study of Ad26.COV2.S vaccination and SARS-CoV-2 variants. Clones were read by immunoSEQ multiplex PCR, and TCRdb kept only the in-frame ones, dropping some. Of roughly 350,000 clones listed, 86% are singletons. Treatment denoted: about 20 received Ad26.COV2.S at low or high dose, single or two shots; 5 received placebo; per-sample allocation not given. Each sample was drawn 63 days after the first injection (of vaccine or placebo). The sequencing used peripheral blood, collected in a trial of Ad26.COV2.S vaccine versus placebo. This clonotype was obtained from a person aged 18-60 years who received the Ad26.COV2.S COVID-19 vaccine or a placebo.

The chain's CDR3 is CASSFRDVRGYEQYF. The CDR3 DNA reads TGTGCCAGCAGTTTCCGTGACGTAAGGGGCTACGAGCAGTACTTC. The chain joins TRBV28 to TRBJ2-7; weak D call: TRBD1 (5 bases). Germline lookup yields CDR1 MDHEN and CDR2 SYDVKM. The CDR3 contains 15 residues. Trimming cost V 3 bases and J 3 bases, with 15 bases left between them.